The 17 T cell receptor beta chains listed next were all sequenced from one sample in a study of beta chain features in type 1 diabetes. Expressed TCRB transcripts were sequenced because the isolated RNA had all been reverse transcribed beforehand. Libraries were prepared by immunoSEQ multiplex PCR; TCRdb keeps only in-frame clonotypes and omits some of them. The sample carries some 44,000 clones, about 51% recorded once. Material for sequencing was Tregs from blood. The receptor source for this set is a woman between 18 and 30 years old in good health.

This clone was seen only a few times. The CDR3 bases are TGTGCCAGCATGGGAGGGGGAGGTACCGAGCAGTACTTC. It codes for CASMGGGGTEQYF. This chain joins TRBV6-1 and TRBJ2-5, with D possibly matching TRBD2 (7 bases). The J call may be incorrect, as the DNA end agrees better with TRBJ2-7. There are 13 residues in the CDR3. CDR1 MNHNS and CDR2 SASEGT come from the germline V gene.

The chain couples TRBV4-3 to TRBJ2-1; possibly TRBD2 for D (5 bases). Trimming removed 2 bases at V and 0 bases at J, with 14 bases between. Germline CDR1 is LGHNA and CDR2 is YSLEER. There are 17 residues in the CDR3. CDR3 DNA: TGCGCCAGCAGCCAATACCATGGCGGAGGCTCCTACAATGAGCAGTTCTTC. It specifies CASSQYHGGGSYNEQFF.

The rearrangement joins TRBV28 to TRBJ1-5; 8 nucleotides match TRBD1. CDR1 and CDR2 from the germline V gene are MDHEN and SYDVKM. The V and J ends lost 5 bases and 7 bases, in that order; junction bases with no gene match: 10. The CDR3 totals 15 residues. Here the CDR3 reads CASSLIGQGFQPQHF. The CDR3 DNA follows: TGTGCCAGCAGTCTTATAGGACAGGGATTCCAGCCCCAGCATTTT.

This chain uses TRBV18 with TRBJ2-5; TRBD1 is a possible D gene (5 bases). V was trimmed by 2 bases and J by 5 bases, leaving 9 bases between them. Germline CDR1 is KGHSH and CDR2 is LQKENI. CDR3 length equals 13 residues. DNA of the CDR3: TGTGCCAGCTCACCAACACAGGCGGAGACCCAGTACTTC. Protein sequence: CASSPTQAETQYF.

This clone was recorded only once. The chain couples TRBV18 to TRBJ2-1; D is unresolved. There are 13 residues in the CDR3. The germline V gene has CDR1 KGHSH and CDR2 LQKENI. The V gene lost 1 base and the J gene lost 7 bases, with 8 bases spanning the gap. The CDR3 DNA is TGTGCCAGCTCACCACTGCGGCAGAATGAGCAGTTCTTC. Protein: CASSPLRQNEQFF.

The DNA for the CDR3 is TGTGCCAGCAGCGCTAGGTCCTACGGCGACACCGGGGAGCTGTTTTTT. The encoded protein is CASSARSYGDTGELFF. This chain joins TRBV9 and TRBJ2-2; D is uncertain. Trimming removed 3 bases from V and 3 bases from J, with 15 bases in between. CDR1 is SGDLS, CDR2 YYNGEE, per germline. This CDR3 region has 16 residues.

V is TRBV14 and J is TRBJ2-3; D may be TRBD2 (7 bases). This CDR3 region has 15 residues. CDR1 is SGHDN, CDR2 FVKESK, per germline. Deletions cut 4 bases from V and 4 bases from J, with 15 bases between. In nucleotides, the CDR3 is TGTGCCAGCAGCCGCGGGGGCGCAGGGGCAGATACGCAGTATTTT. Its protein product is CASSRGGAGADTQYF.

The CDR3: CASSLGQGRMNTEAFF. Here the CDR3 DNA reads TGTGCCAGCTCACTGGGACAGGGGAGGATGAACACTGAAGCTTTCTTT. This chain links TRBV18 with TRBJ1-1; 10 bases line up with TRBD1. Per the germline V gene, CDR1 is KGHSH and CDR2 is LQKENI. The CDR3 consists of 16 residues. V was clipped by 4 bases and J by 0 bases; unmatched bases: 5.

The gene calls are TRBV5-1 and TRBJ1-1; D remains ambiguous. V lost 3 bases, J lost 6 bases, and 12 bases lay in between. CDR3 length: 13 amino acids. The germline V gene encodes CDR1 SGHRS and CDR2 YFSETQ. CDR3 region: CASSSEVGAEAFF. The CDR3 DNA sequence: TGCGCCAGCAGCTCCGAAGTGGGCGCTGAAGCTTTCTTT.

This clone rates as medium-sized. The V and J genes are TRBV30 and TRBJ1-1; 8 bases align to TRBD1. Germline CDR1 GTSNPN, CDR2 SVGIG (reference sequence). V gave up 0 bases and J gave up 7 bases; unmatched junction bases: 7. This CDR3 comprises 14 residues. CDR3 bases: TGTGCCTGGAGTGTTGGGACAGGAAAAAATGAAGCTTTCTTT. It translates to CAWSVGTGKNEAFF.

J is TRBJ2-5 and V is TRBV27; no reliable D call. The J call may be incorrect, as the DNA end agrees better with TRBJ2-7. CDR1 MNHEY and CDR2 SMNVEV come from the germline V gene (reference sequence). The CDR3 covers 11 residues. The CDR3 protein is CASSARYEQYF. CDR3 DNA sequence: TGTGCCAGCAGTGCCCGGTACGAGCAGTACTTC.

The chain is built from TRBV20-1 and TRBJ2-1; D is ambiguous. From germline, CDR1 is DFQATT and CDR2 SNEGSKA (reference sequence). The CDR3 is 11 amino acids. Trimming shortened V by 2 bases and J by 9 bases, and 8 bases separated the two germline ends. CDR3 coding DNA: TGCAGTGCTAGATCCCCGGGTGAGCAGTTCTTC. This gives the protein CSARSPGEQFF.

V is TRBV27 and J is TRBJ1-4; 7 bases align to TRBD1. Germline-derived CDR1 and CDR2 are MNHEY and SMNVEV (reference sequence). With 4 bases clipped from V and 7 bases from J, the junction kept 9 bases outside the gene matches. CDR3 length: 15 amino acids. CDR3: CASSYNRGGGEKLFF. The CDR3 region has the DNA TGTGCCAGCAGTTACAACAGGGGAGGAGGTGAAAAACTGTTTTTT.

The V call is TRBV4-2, the J call TRBJ1-5, with D uncertain. Trimming pared 0 bases from V and 10 bases from J, leaving 10 bases between. CDR1 and CDR2 from the germline V gene are LGHNA and YNFKEQ. The CDR3 runs 13 residues. CDR3 sequence reads: CASSQDRGQPQHF. CDR3 sequence (DNA): TGTGCCAGCAGCCAAGATCGAGGGCAACCCCAGCATTTT.

This chain uses TRBV4-2 with TRBJ2-7; the D is unclear. Germline lookup yields CDR1 LGHNA and CDR2 YNFKEQ. V was trimmed by 1 base and J by 5 bases, leaving 6 bases between them. This CDR3 is 12 amino acids long. CDR3 nucleotides: TGTGCCAGCAGCCAAGCTCGCGACGAGCAGTACTTC. Its protein is CASSQARDEQYF.

The count of this clone is one. V is TRBV27 and J is TRBJ1-1; TRBD1 matches 9 bases. Germline V gene sequence: CDR1 MNHEY, CDR2 SMNVEV (reference sequence). This CDR3 has 17 residues. The V segment lost 4 bases and the J segment 2 bases; nucleotides outside the gene matches: 11. CDR3 nucleotide sequence: TGTGCCAGCAGTTCGATTGCGGGGACAGGGCCTAACACTGAAGCTTTCTTT. Translating it yields CASSSIAGTGPNTEAFF.

This clone was found a few times. The rearrangement joins TRBV27 to TRBJ2-7; D is uncertain. The CDR3 runs 13 residues. From germline, CDR1 is MNHEY and CDR2 SMNVEV (reference sequence). Trimming removed 5 bases at V and 1 base at J, with 9 bases between. DNA of the CDR3: TGTGCCAGCAGTCCCTACGAGTCCTACGAGCAGTACTTC. This sequence encodes CASSPYESYEQYF.